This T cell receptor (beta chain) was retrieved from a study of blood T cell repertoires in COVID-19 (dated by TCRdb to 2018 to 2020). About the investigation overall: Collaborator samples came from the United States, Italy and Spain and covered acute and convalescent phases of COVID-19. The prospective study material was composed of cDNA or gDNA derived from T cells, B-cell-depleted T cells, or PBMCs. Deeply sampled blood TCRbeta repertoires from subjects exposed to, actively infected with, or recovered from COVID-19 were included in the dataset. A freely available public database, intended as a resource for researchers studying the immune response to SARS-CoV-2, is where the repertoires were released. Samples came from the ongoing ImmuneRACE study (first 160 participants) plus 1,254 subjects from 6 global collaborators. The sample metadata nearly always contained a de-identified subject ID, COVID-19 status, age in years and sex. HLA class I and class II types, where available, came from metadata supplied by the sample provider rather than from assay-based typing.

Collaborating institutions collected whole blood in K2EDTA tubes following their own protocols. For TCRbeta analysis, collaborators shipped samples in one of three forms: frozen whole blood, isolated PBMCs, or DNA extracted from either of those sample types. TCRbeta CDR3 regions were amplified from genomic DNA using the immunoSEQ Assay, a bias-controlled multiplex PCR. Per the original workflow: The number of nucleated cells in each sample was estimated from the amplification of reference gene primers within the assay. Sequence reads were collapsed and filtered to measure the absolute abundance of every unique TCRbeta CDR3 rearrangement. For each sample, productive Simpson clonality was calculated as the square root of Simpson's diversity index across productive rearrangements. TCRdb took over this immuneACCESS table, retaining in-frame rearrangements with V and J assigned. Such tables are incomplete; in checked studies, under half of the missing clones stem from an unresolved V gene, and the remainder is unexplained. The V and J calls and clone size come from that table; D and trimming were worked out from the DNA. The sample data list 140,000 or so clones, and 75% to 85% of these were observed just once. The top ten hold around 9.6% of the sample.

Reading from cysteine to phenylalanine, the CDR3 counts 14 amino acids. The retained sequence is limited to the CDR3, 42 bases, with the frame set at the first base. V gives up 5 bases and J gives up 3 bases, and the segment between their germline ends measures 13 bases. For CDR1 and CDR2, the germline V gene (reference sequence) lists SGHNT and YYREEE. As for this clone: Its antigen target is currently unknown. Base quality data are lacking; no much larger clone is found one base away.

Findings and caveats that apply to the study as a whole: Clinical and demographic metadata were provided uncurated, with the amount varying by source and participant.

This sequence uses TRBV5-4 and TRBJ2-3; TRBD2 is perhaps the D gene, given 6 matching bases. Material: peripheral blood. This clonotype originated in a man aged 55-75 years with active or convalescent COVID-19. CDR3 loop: CASSPIGGTDTQYF. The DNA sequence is TGTGCCAGCAGTCCAATCGGGGGTACAGATACGCAGTATTTT.